The 6 T cell receptor beta chains given below trace back to one sample, sequenced in a study of T cell responses to AZD1222 COVID-19 vaccine. Assay: immunoSEQ multiplex PCR; the TCRdb copy retains only in-frame clones and omits some. Of some 110,000 clones listed, 86% are singletons. The starting material was peripheral blood, obtained 28 days after the second dose of the MenACWY control vaccine. Receptor source: an adult who received the MenACWY meningococcal vaccine as a control.

The chain links TRBV19 to TRBJ1-2; possible D gene TRBD1, 5 bases. The V end lost 6 bases, the J end lost 5 bases, and 13 bases lay between the germline ends. Per germline, CDR1 LNHDA and CDR2 SQIVND (reference sequence). The CDR3 is 13 residues long. CDR3 nucleotide sequence: TGTGCCAGTAGACCTAGGCAGGGATATGGCTACACCTTC. Encoded protein: CASRPRQGYGYTF.

The rearrangement joins TRBV7-2 to TRBJ2-7; 7 bases line up with TRBD1. CDR1 is SGHTA and CDR2 is FQGNSA in the germline V gene. With 1 base clipped from V and 1 base from J, the junction kept 7 bases outside the gene matches. This CDR3 is 16 amino acids long. In DNA form, the CDR3 reads TGTGCCAGCAGCTTAGGATCGACAGGGTATTCCTACGAGCAGTACTTC. It encodes CASSLGSTGYSYEQYF.

This chain links TRBV11-2 with TRBJ1-3; 10 nucleotides agree with TRBD1. V was clipped by 3 bases and J by 0 bases; unmatched bases: 5. Germline V lookup: CDR1 SGHAT, CDR2 FQNNGV. This CDR3 spans 17 amino acids. CDR3 DNA sequence: TGTGCCAGCAGCTTCCGGGACAGGGGACTCTCTGGAAACACCATATATTTT. It translates to CASSFRDRGLSGNTIYF.

The chain couples TRBV28 to TRBJ2-2; TRBD2 agrees at 7 bases. The CDR3 length is 14 residues. Germline trimming cut 8 bases from V and 2 bases from J; bases unmatched to any gene: 5. Per germline, CDR1 MDHEN and CDR2 SYDVKM. CDR3 bases: TGTGCCAGCTCTAGCGGCCTTAACACCGGGGAGCTGTTTTTT. Its protein is CASSSGLNTGELFF.

This clone was seen once. The chain employs TRBV12-5 and TRBJ1-1, with 7 bases lining up with TRBD1. The CDR3 contains 15 residues. V shed 1 base, J shed 0 bases, and the junction held 2 bases outside the gene matches. The germline gives CDR1 LGHNT, CDR2 FRNRAP. The CDR3 nucleotides read TGTGCTAGTGGTTTGGGACAGGGAATGAACACTGAAGCTTTCTTT. It yields the protein CASGLGQGMNTEAFF. Full variable domain (missing parts from reference TRBV12-5 and TRBJ1-1): DARVTQTPRHKVTEMGQEVTMRCQPILGHNTVFWYRQTMMQGLELLAYFRNRAPLDDSGMPKDRFSAEMPDATLATLKIQPSEPRDSAVYFCASGLGQGMNTEAFFGQGTRLTVV.

The chain is built from TRBV5-1 and TRBJ1-2; D might be TRBD1 (6 bases). In germline, CDR1 is SGHRS, CDR2 YFSETQ. V shed 2 bases and J shed 6 bases, with 17 bases lying between them. CDR3 size: 15 residues. The CDR3 DNA follows: TGCGCCAGCAGCTTAGATACAGGGTCGTCGGATGGCTACACCTTC. It yields the protein CASSLDTGSSDGYTF.